This TCR beta chain was profiled in a study of blood T cell repertoires in COVID-19. Looking at the study overall: The United States, Italy and Spain were the sources of the acute and convalescent COVID-19 samples. PBMCs, B-cell-depleted T cells, or T cells were the source of the cDNA or gDNA that made up the material.

The CDR3 length is 18 residues. In the authors' methods: Amplification of reference gene primers provided the estimated nucleated cell counts. TCRdb's copy holds only in-frame clones and misses some; the assay was immunoSEQ multiplex PCR. D and trimming come from the DNA, and the V and J calls and clone size come from that table. This table holds about 44,000 clones, approximately 86% found once. V usage is TRBV21-1 and J usage is TRBJ1-5; TRBD1 reflects the table's D call only, with no check against the DNA. TRBV21-1 is designated a pseudogene. Specimen: peripheral blood. The clonotype was recovered from a woman aged 70-85 years with acute or convalescent COVID-19. The CDR3 nucleotides are TGTGCCAGCAGCTCCCGGGACAGGGGCCTGGAGGGCAATCAGCCCCAGCATTTT. Encoded protein: CASSSRDRGLEGNQPQHF.